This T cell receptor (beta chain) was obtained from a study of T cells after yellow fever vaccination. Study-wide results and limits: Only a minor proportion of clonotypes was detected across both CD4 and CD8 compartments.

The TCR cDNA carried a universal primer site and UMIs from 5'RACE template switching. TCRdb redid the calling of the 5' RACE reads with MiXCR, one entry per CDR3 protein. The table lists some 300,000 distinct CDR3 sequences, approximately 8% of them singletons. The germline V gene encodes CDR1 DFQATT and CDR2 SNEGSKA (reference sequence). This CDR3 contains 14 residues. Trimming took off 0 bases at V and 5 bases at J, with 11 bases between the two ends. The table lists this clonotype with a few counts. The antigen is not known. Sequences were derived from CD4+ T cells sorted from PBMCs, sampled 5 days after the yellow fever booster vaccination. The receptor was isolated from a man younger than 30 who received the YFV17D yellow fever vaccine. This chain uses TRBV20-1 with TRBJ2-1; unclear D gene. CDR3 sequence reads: CSARDLGIDNEQFF. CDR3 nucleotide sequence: TGCAGTGCTAGAGATCTGGGGATCGACAATGAGCAGTTCTTC.